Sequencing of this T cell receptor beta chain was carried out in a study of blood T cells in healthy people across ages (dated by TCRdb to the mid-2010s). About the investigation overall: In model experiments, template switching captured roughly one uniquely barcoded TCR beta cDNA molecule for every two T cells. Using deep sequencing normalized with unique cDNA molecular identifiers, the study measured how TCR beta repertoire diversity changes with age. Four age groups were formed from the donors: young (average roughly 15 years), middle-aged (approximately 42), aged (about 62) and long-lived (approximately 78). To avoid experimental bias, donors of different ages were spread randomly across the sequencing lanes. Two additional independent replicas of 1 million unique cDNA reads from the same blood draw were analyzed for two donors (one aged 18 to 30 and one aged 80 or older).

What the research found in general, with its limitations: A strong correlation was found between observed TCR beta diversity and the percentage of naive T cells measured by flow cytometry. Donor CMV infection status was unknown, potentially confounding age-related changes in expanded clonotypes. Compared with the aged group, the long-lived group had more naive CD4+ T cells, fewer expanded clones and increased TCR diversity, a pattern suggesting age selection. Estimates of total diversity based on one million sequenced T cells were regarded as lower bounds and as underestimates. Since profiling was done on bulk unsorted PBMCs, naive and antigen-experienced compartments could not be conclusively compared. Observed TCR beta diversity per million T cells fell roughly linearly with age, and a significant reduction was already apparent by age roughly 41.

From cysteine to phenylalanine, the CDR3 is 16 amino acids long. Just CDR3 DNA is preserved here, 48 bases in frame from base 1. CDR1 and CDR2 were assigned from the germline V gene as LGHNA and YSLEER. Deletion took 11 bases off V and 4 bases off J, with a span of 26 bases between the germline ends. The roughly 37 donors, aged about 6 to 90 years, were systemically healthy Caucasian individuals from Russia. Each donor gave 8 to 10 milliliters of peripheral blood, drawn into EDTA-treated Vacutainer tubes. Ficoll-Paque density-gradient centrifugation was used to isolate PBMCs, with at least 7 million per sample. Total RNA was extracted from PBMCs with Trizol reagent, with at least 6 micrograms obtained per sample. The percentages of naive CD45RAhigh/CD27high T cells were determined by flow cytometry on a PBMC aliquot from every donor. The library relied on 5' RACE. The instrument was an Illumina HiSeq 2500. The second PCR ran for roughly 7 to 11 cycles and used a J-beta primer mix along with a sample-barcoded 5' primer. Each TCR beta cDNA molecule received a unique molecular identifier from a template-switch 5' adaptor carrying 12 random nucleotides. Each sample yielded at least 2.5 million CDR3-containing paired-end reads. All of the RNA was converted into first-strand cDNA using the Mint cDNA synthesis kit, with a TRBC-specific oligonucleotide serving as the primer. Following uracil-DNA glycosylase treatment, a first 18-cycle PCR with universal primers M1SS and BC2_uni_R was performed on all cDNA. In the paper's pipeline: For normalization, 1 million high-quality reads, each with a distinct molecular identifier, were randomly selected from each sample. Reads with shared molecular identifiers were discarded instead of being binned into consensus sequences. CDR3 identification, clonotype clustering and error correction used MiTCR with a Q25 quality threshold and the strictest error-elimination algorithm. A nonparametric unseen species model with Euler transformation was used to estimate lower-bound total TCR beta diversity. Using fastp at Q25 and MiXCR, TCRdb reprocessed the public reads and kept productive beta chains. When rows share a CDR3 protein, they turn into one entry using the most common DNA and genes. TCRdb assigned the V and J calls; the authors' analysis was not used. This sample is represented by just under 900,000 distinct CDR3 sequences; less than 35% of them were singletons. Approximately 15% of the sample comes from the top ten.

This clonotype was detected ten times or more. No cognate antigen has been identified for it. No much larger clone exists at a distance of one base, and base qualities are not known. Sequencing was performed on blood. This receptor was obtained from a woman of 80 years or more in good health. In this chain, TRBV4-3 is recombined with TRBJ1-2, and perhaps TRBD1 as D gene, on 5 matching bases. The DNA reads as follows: TGCGCCGCCCCTCGACCGAGACAGTGGAAGAGCTATGGCTACACCTTC. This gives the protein CAAPRPRQWKSYGYTF.